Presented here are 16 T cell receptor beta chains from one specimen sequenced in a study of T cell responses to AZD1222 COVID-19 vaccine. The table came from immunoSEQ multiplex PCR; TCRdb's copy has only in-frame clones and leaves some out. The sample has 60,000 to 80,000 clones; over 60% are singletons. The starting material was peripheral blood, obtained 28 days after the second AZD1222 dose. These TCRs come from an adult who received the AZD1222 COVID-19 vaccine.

Here the CDR3 DNA reads TGTGCCAGCAGCTTGACCGCGACGGTTGAAGCTTTCTTT. It encodes CASSLTATVEAFF. J is TRBJ1-1 and V is TRBV5-5; D is uncertain. Germline CDR1 SGHKS, CDR2 YYEKEE (reference sequence). Between the trimmed V and J ends, which lost 1 base and 7 bases, there was a span of 11 bases. The CDR3 length is 13 residues.

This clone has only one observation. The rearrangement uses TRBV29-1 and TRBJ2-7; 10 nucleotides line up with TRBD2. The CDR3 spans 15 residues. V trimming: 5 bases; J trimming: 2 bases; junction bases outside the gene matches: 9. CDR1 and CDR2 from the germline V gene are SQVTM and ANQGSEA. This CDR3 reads CSVLTSGKGPYEQYF. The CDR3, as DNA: TGCAGCGTTCTTACTAGCGGGAAGGGGCCCTACGAGCAGTACTTC.

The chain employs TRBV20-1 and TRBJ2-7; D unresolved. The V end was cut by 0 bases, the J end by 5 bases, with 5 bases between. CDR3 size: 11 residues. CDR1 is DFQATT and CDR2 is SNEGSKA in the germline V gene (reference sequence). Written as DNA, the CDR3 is TGCAGTGCTAGAGAGGTTCACGAGCAGTACTTC. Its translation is CSAREVHEQYF.

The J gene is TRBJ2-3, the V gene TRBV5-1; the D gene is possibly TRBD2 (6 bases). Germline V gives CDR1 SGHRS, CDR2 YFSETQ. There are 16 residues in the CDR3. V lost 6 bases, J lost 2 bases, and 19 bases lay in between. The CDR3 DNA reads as TGCGCCAGCACCACGGGTAGCGGCAGCCTCACAGATACGCAGTATTTT. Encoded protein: CASTTGSGSLTDTQYF.

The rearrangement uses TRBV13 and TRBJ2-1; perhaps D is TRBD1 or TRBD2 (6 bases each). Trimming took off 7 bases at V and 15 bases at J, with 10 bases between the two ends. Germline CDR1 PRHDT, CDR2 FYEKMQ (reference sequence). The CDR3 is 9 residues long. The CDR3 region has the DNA TGTGCCAGCACCGGAGGGGGGTTCTTC. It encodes CASTGGGFF.

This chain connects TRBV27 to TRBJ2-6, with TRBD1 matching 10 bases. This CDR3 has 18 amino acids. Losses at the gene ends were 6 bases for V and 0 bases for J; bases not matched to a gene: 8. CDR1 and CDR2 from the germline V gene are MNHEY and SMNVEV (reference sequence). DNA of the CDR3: TGTGCCAGCAGCTCACCGGGACAGGGGCCCTCTGGGGCCAACGTCCTGACTTTC. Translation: CASSSPGQGPSGANVLTF.

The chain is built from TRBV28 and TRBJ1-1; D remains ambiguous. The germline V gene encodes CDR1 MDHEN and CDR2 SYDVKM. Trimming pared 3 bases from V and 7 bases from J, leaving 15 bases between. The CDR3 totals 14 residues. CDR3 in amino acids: CASSFKFHTSEAFF. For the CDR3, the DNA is TGTGCCAGCAGTTTCAAGTTCCACACGAGTGAAGCTTTCTTT.

The CDR3 here is CASSLIMTGKRGNQPQHF. The DNA for the CDR3 is TGTGCCAGCAGTTTAATTATGACAGGGAAGAGGGGCAATCAGCCCCAGCATTTT. V usage is TRBV28 and J usage is TRBJ1-5; 7 bases agree with TRBD1. With 2 bases clipped from V and 2 bases from J, the junction kept 12 bases outside the gene matches. This CDR3 region has 18 residues. Germline CDR1 and CDR2: MDHEN and SYDVKM. The full variable domain, rest sourced from reference TRBV28 and TRBJ1-5, is DVKVTQSSRYLVKRTGEKVFLECVQDMDHENMFWYRQDPGLGLRLIYFSYDVKMKEKGDIPEGYSVSREKKERFSLILESASTNQTSMYLCASSLIMTGKRGNQPQHFGDGTRLSIL.

CDR3 nucleotides: TGTGCCACCGGTCATAGCGGGGGGGGCCCGGATACGCAGTATTTT. As protein: CATGHSGGGPDTQYF. The chain recombines TRBV24-1 with TRBJ2-3; 11 bases are a match to TRBD2. Germline trimming cut 9 bases from V and 6 bases from J; bases unmatched to any gene: 10. Germline CDR1 KGHDR, CDR2 SFDVKD. The length of the CDR3 is 15 residues.

CDR3 amino acids: CASSQDWGDSSSEAFF. As DNA, the CDR3 is TGTGCCAGCAGCCAAGATTGGGGGGACAGCTCATCTGAAGCTTTCTTT. The chain employs TRBV4-2 and TRBJ1-1; 7 bases match TRBD1. Germline V lookup: CDR1 LGHNA, CDR2 YNFKEQ. Trimming took 0 bases from V and 6 from J; bases not matched to a gene: 10. The CDR3 totals 16 residues.

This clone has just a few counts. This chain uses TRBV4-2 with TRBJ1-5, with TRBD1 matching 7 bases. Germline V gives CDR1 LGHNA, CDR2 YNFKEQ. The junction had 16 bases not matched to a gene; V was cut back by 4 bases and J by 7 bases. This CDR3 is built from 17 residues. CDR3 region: CASSRGDPTGNGQPQHF. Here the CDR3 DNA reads TGTGCCAGCAGCCGGGGGGACCCGACAGGGAACGGACAGCCCCAGCATTTT.

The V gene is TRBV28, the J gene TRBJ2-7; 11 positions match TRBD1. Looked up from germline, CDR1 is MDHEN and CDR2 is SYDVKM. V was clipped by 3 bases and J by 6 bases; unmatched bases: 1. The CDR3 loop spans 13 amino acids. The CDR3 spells CASSLGTGGEQYF. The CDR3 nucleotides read TGTGCCAGCAGTTTGGGGACAGGGGGCGAGCAGTACTTC.

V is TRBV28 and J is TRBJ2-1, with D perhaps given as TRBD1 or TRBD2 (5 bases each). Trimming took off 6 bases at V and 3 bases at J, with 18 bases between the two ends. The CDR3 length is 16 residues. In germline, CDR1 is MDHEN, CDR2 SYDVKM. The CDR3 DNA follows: TGTGCCAGCAGCCCGACCGGGACCAAGAACTACAATGAGCAGTTCTTC. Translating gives CASSPTGTKNYNEQFF. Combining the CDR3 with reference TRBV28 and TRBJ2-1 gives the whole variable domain DVKVTQSSRYLVKRTGEKVFLECVQDMDHENMFWYRQDPGLGLRLIYFSYDVKMKEKGDIPEGYSVSREKKERFSLILESASTNQTSMYLCASSPTGTKNYNEQFFGPGTRLTVL.

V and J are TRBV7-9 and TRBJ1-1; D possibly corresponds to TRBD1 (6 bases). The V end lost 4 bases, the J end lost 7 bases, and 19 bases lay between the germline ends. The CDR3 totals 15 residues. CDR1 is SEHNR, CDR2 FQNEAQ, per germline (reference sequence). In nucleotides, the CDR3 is TGTGCCAGCAGCTCAGGGAAGACAGGCCCAATTGAAGCTTTCTTT. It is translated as CASSSGKTGPIEAFF.

CDR3 DNA sequence: TGTGCCAGCAGCGTAGAAGGCAGGAAGAACACTGAAGCTTTCTTT. Encoded protein: CASSVEGRKNTEAFF. The chain has TRBV9 and TRBJ1-1; D uncertain. This CDR3 has 15 amino acids. Trimming removed 0 bases from V and 1 base from J, with 10 bases in between. Germline V CDR1 and CDR2: SGDLS, YYNGEE.

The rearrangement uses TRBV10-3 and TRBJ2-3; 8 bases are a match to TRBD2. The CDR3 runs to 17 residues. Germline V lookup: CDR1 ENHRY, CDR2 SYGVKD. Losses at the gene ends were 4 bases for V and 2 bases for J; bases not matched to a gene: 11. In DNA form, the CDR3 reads TGTGCCATCAGTGGGGGAGTGTTACTAGCGGACACAGATACGCAGTATTTT. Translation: CAISGGVLLADTDTQYF.